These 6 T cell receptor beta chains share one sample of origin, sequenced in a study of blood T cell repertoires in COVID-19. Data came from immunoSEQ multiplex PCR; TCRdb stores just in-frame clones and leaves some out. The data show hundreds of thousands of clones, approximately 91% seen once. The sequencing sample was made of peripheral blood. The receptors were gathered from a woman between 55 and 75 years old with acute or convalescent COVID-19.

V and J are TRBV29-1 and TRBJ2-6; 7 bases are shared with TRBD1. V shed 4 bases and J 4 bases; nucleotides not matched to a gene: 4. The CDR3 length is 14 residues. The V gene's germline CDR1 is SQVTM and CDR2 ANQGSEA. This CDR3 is CSVGDRVGANVLTF. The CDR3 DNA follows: TGCAGCGTTGGAGACAGGGTCGGGGCCAACGTCCTGACTTTC.

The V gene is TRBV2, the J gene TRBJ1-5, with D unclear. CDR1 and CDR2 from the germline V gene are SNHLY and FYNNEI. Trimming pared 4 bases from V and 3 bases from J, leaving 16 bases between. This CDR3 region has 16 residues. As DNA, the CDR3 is TGTGCCAGCAGTGGACCCCAGGATGGGCCCAATCAGCCCCAGCATTTT. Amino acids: CASSGPQDGPNQPQHF.

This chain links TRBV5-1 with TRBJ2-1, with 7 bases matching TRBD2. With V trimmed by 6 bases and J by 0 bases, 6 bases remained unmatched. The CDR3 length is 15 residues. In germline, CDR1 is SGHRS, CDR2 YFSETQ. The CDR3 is CASNSGGSSYNEQFF. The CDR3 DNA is TGCGCCAGCAACTCGGGGGGTTCCTCCTACAATGAGCAGTTCTTC.

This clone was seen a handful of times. In nucleotides, the CDR3 is TGTGCCAGCAGCCCCTTGGCCGGGACAGGGGGCAGCGGCTACGAGCAGTACTTC. Protein product: CASSPLAGTGGSGYEQYF. The rearrangement links TRBV28 to TRBJ2-7; the match to TRBD1 covers 12 bases. Germline values: CDR1 MDHEN, CDR2 SYDVKM. Losses at the gene ends were 6 bases for V and 3 bases for J; bases not matched to a gene: 15. The CDR3 loop spans 18 amino acids.

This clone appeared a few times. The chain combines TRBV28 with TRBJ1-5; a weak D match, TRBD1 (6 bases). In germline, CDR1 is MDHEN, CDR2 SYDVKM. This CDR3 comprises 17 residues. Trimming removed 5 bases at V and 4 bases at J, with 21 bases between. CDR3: CASSRNPRQVLNQPQHF. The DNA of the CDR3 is TGTGCCAGCAGTCGTAACCCGAGACAGGTGCTTAATCAGCCCCAGCATTTT.

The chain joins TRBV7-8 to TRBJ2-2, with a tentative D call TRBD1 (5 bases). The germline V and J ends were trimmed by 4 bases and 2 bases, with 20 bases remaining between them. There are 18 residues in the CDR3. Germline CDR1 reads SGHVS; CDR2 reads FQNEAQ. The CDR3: CASSSLGAPTANTGELFF. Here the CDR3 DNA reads TGTGCCAGCAGCTCCTTAGGGGCCCCCACCGCCAACACCGGGGAGCTGTTTTTT. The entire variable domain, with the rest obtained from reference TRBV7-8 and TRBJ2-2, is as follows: GAGVSQSPRYKVAKRGQDVALRCDPISGHVSLFWYQQALGQGPEFLTYFQNEAQLDKSGLPSDRFFAERPEGSVSTLKIQRTQQEDSAVYLCASSSLGAPTANTGELFFGEGSRLTVL.